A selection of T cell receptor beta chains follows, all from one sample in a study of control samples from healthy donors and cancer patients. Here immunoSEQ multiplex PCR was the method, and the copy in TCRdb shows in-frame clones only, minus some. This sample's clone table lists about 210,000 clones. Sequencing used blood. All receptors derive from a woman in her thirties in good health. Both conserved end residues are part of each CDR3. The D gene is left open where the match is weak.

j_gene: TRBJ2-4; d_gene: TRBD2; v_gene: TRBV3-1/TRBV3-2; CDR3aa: CASSQDVLGGRNIQYF; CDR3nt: TGTGCCAGCAGCCAAGATGTATTGGGGGGGAGAAACATTCAGTACTTC
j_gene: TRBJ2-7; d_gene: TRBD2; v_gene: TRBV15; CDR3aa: CATSTELAGFNEQYF; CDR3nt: TGTGCCACCAGCACAGAACTAGCGGGGTTTAACGAGCAGTACTTC
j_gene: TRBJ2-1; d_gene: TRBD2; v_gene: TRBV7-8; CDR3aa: CASSRLADNEQFF; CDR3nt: TGTGCCAGCAGCCGCCTAGCGGACAATGAGCAGTTCTTC
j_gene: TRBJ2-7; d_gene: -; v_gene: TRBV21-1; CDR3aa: CASSKESHSYEQYF; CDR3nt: TGTGCCAGCAGCAAAGAATCCCATTCTTACGAGCAGTACTTC
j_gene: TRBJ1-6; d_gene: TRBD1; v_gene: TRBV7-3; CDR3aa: CASSPRDRGDSPLHF; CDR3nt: TGTGCCAGCAGCCCAAGGGACAGGGGGGATTCACCCCTCCACTTT
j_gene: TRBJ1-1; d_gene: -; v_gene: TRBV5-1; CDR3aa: CASSLVSGREAFF; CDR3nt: TGCGCCAGCAGCTTGGTTTCTGGGCGGGAAGCTTTCTTT
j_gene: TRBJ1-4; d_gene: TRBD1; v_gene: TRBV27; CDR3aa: CASSQTGDRATNEKLFF; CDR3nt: TGTGCCAGCAGTCAAACAGGGGACCGTGCAACTAATGAAAAACTGTTTTTT
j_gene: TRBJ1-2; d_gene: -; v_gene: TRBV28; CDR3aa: CASSLSAGLYGYTF; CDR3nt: TGTGCCAGCAGTTTATCTGCAGGTTTATATGGCTACACCTTC
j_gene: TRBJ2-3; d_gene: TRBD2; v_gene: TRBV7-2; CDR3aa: CASSLNFGLAGTDTQYF; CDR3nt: TGTGCCAGCAGCTTAAATTTCGGGCTAGCGGGCACAGATACGCAGTATTTT
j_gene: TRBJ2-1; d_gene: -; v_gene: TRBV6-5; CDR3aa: CASSYAGNEQFF; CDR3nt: TGTGCCAGCAGTTACGCGGGCAATGAGCAGTTCTTC
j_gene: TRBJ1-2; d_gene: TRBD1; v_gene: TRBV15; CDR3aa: CATSRANRGRGYTF; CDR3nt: TGTGCCACCAGCAGGGCTAACAGGGGGCGAGGCTACACCTTC
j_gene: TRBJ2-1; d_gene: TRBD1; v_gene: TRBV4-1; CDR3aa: CASSQPGQGYYEQFF; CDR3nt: TGCGCCAGCAGCCAGCCGGGACAGGGGTATTATGAGCAGTTCTTC
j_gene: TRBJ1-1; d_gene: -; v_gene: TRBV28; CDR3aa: CASSWGDTEAFF; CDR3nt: TGTGCCAGCAGTTGGGGGGACACTGAAGCTTTCTTT
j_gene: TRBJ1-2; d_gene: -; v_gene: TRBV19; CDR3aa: CASSFYGYTF; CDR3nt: TGTGCCAGTAGCTTCTATGGCTACACCTTC
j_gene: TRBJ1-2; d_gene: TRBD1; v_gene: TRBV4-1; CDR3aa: CASNQGQAIGYTF; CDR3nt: TGCGCCAGCAACCAAGGACAGGCTATAGGCTACACCTTC
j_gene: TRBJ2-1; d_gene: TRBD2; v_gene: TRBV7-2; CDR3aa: CASSLMASGNNEQFF; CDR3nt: TGTGCCAGCAGCTTAATGGCTAGCGGAAATAATGAGCAGTTCTTC
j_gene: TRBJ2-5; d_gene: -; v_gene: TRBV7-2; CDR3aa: CASSPHPVETQYF; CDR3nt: TGTGCCAGCAGCCCCCACCCTGTAGAGACCCAGTACTTC
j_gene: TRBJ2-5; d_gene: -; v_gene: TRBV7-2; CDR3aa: CASSLADQETQYF; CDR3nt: TGTGCCAGCAGCTTAGCGGACCAAGAGACCCAGTACTTC
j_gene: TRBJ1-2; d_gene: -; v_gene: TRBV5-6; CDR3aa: CASSFPGGNYGYTF; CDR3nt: TGTGCCAGCAGCTTCCCCGGAGGGAACTATGGCTACACCTTC
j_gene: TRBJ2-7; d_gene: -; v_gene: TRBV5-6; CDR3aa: CASSEGGEQYF; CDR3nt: TGTGCCAGCAGCGAGGGGGGCGAGCAGTACTTC
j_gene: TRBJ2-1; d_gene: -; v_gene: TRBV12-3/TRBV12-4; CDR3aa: CASSWDWNEQFF; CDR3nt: TGTGCCAGCAGCTGGGACTGGAATGAGCAGTTCTTC
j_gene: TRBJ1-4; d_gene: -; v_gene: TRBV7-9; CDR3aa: CASSLLLGEKLFF; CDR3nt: TGTGCCAGCAGCTTATTACTCGGGGAAAAACTGTTTTTT
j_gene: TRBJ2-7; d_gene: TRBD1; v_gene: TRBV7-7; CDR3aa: CASSRDRGLNYEQYF; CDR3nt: TGTGCTAGCAGCAGGGACAGGGGGTTGAACTACGAGCAGTACTTC
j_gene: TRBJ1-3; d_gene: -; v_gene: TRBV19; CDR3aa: CAGIKRTGQLSGNTIYF; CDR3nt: TGTGCCGGTATTAAACGTACGGGACAACTCTCTGGAAACACCATATATTTT
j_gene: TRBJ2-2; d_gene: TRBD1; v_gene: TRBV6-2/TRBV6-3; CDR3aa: CASSVEGGWANTGELFF; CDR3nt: TGTGCCAGCAGTGTCGAAGGGGGCTGGGCGAACACCGGGGAGCTGTTTTTT
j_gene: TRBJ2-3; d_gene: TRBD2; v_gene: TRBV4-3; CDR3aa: CASSQDRIMGGVYGTDTQYF; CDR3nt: TGCGCCAGCAGCCAAGATCGGATTATGGGGGGGGTGTACGGCACAGATACGCAGTATTTT
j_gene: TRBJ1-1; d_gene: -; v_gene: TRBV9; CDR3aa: CASSVVVGRTEAFF; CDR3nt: TGTGCCAGCAGCGTAGTTGTTGGGCGGACTGAAGCTTTCTTT
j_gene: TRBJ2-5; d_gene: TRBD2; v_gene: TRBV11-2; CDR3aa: CASSQTSGGVETQYF; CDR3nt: TGTGCCAGCAGCCAAACTAGCGGGGGGGTAGAGACCCAGTACTTC
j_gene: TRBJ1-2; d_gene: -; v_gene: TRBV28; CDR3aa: CASSPEYRNYGYTF; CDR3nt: TGTGCCAGCAGTCCGGAGTATCGGAACTATGGCTACACCTTC
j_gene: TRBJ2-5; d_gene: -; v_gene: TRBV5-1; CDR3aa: CASSLDETQYF; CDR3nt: TGCGCCAGCAGCTTGGATGAGACCCAGTACTTC
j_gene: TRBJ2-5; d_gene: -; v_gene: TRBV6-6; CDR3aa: CASSYTGRTGQETQYF; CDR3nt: TGTGCCAGCAGTTATACGGGGCGAACGGGCCAAGAGACCCAGTACTTC
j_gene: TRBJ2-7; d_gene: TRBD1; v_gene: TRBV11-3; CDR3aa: CASSLTGTGLYEQYF; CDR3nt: TGTGCCAGCAGCTTAACCGGGACAGGACTCTACGAGCAGTACTTC
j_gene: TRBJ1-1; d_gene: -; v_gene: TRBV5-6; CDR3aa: CASSFKNTEAFF; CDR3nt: TGTGCCAGCAGCTTCAAGAACACTGAAGCTTTCTTT
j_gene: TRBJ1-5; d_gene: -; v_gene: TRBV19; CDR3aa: CASSIGLYSNQPQHF; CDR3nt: TGTGCCAGTAGTATCGGACTCTATAGCAATCAGCCCCAGCATTTT
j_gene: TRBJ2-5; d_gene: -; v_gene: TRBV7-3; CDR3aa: CASSLNQGQETQYF; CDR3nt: TGTGCCAGCAGCTTAAATCAGGGTCAAGAGACCCAGTACTTC
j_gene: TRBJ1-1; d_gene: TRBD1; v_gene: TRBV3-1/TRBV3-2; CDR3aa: CASSRGTGELVTEAFF; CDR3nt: TGTGCCAGCAGCCGAGGGACAGGGGAGTTGGTCACTGAAGCTTTCTTT
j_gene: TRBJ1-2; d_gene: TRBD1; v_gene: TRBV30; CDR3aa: CAWSVRDSGYTF; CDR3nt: TGTGCCTGGAGTGTAAGGGACAGCGGCTACACCTTC
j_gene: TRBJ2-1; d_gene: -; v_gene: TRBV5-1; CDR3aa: CASSSGQHNEQFF; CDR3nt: TGCGCCAGCAGTTCAGGACAGCACAATGAGCAGTTCTTC
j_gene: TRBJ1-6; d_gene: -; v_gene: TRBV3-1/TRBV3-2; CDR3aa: CASSHPTGRDNSPLHF; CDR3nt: TGTGCCAGCAGCCACCCCACGGGGCGGGACAATTCACCCCTCCACTTT
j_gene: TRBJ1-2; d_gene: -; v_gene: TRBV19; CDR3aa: CASSPQGGRSYGYTF; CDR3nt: TGTGCCAGTAGTCCTCAGGGCGGCAGGAGCTATGGCTACACCTTC
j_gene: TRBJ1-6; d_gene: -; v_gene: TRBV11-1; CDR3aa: CASSLGQGPSPLHF; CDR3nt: TGTGCCAGCAGCTTGGGTCAGGGGCCTTCACCCCTCCACTTT
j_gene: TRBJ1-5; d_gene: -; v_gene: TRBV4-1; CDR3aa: CASSQDWEGFQPQHF; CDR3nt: TGCGCCAGCAGCCAAGATTGGGAGGGATTTCAGCCCCAGCATTTT
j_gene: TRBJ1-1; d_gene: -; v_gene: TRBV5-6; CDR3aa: CASSSWTVATSNPFF; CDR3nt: TGTGCCAGCAGCTCCTGGACAGTGGCTACTTCTAATCCTTTCTTT
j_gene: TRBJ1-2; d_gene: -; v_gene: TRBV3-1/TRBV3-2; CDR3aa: CASSQDLGQVYGYTF; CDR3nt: TGTGCCAGCAGCCAAGATTTGGGTCAAGTATATGGCTACACCTTC
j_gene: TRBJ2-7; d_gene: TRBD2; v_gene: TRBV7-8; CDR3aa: CASSSLAGPYEQYF; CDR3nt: TGTGCCAGCAGCTCTCTAGCGGGGCCCTACGAGCAGTACTTC
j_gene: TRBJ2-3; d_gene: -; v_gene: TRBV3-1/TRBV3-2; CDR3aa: CASTSRVGGTDTQYF; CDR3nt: TGTGCCAGCACCTCAAGGGTCGGGGGCACAGATACGCAGTATTTT
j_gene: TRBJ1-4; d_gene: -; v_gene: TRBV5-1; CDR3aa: CASSTDRGLTNEKLFF; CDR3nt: TGCGCCAGCAGCACGGACAGAGGACTTACTAATGAAAAACTGTTTTTT
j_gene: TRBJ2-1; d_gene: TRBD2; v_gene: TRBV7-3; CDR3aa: CASSPLGGGNNEQFF; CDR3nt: TGTGCCAGCAGCCCTCTTGGCGGGGGAAACAATGAGCAGTTCTTC
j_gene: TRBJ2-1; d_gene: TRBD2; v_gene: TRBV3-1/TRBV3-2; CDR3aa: CASSVRGGGARWNEQFF; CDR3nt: TGTGCCAGCAGCGTCAGGGGCGGGGGGGCCCGGTGGAATGAGCAGTTCTTC
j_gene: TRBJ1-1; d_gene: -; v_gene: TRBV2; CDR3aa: CASSENGEAFF; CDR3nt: TGTGCCAGCAGTGAAAACGGAGAAGCTTTCTTT
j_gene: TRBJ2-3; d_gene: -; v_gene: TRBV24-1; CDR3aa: CATSGLWGDTQYF; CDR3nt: TGTGCCACCAGTGGCCTGTGGGGAGATACGCAGTATTTT
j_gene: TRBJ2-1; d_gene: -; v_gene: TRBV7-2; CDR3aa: CASSQEFGQFF; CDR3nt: TGTGCCAGCAGCCAGGAATTCGGGCAGTTCTTC
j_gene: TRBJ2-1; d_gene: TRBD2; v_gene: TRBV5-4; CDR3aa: CASSLAPPGGANEQFF; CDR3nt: TGTGCCAGCAGCTTGGCCCCCCCCGGGGGGGCTAATGAGCAGTTCTTC
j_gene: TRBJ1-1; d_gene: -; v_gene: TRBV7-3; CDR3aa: CASSLVAVGVNTEAFF; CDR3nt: TGTGCCAGCAGCTTAGTGGCGGTGGGGGTGAACACTGAAGCTTTCTTT
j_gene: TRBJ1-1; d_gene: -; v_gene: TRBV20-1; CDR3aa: CSARDIGAFF; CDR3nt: TGCAGTGCTAGAGATATAGGAGCTTTCTTT
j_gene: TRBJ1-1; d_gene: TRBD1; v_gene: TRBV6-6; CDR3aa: CASSIILQGARAEAFF; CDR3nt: TGTGCCAGCAGTATCATCCTACAGGGGGCGAGGGCTGAAGCTTTCTTT
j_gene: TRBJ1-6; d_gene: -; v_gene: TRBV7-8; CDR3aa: CASSFEGPGYNSPLHF; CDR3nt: TGTGCCAGCAGCTTCGAGGGGCCAGGGTATAATTCACCCCTCCACTTT
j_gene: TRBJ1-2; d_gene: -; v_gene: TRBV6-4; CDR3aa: CASRTDSRYGYTF; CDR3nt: TGTGCCAGCAGGACGGACAGTCGCTATGGCTACACCTTC
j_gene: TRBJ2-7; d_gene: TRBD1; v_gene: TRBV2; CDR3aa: CASSEATGAYYEQYF; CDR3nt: TGTGCCAGCAGTGAAGCTACAGGGGCGTACTACGAGCAGTACTTC
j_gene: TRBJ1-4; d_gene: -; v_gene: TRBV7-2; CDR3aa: CASSLSRGATNEKLFF; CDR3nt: TGTGCCAGCAGCTTAAGTAGGGGGGCAACTAATGAAAAACTGTTTTTT